The clone carrying this TCR beta chain showed up many times. These data originate in a study of blood T cells in healthy people across ages. The CDR3 spans 14 residues. Per the germline V gene, CDR1 is ENHRY and CDR2 is SYGVKD. Trimming cost V 7 bases and J 2 bases, with 13 bases left between them. For the second PCR, which ran for 7 to 11 cycles, a sample-barcoded 5' primer and a J-beta primer mix were used. One entry per CDR3 protein, called by TCRdb with MiXCR from the 5' RACE reads. Among 870,000 or so distinct CDR3 sequences, 29% were seen once, and the ten largest hold 17%. The sequencing input was blood. The J gene is TRBJ2-3, the V gene TRBV10-3; D is perhaps TRBD2 (6 bases). The sequence was obtained from a woman older than 75 in good health. CDR3 sequence reads: CAITLLATTDTQYF. CDR3 DNA: TGTGCCATCACCTTGCTAGCGACCACAGATACGCAGTATTTT.